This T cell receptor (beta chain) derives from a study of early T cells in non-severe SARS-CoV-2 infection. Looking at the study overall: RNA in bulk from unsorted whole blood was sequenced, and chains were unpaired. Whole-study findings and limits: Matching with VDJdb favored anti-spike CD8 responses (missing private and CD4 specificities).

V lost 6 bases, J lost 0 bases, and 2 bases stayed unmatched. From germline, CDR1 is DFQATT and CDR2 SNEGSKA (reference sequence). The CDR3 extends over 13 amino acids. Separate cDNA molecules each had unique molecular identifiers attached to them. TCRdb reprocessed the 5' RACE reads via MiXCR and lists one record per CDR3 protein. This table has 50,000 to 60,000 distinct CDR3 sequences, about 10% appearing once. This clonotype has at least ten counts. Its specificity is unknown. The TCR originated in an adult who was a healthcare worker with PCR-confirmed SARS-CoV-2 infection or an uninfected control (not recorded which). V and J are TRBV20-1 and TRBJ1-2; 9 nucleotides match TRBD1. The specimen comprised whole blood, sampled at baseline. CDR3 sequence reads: CSAGTGTNYGYTF. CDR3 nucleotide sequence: TGCAGTGCAGGGACAGGGACTAACTATGGCTACACCTTC.